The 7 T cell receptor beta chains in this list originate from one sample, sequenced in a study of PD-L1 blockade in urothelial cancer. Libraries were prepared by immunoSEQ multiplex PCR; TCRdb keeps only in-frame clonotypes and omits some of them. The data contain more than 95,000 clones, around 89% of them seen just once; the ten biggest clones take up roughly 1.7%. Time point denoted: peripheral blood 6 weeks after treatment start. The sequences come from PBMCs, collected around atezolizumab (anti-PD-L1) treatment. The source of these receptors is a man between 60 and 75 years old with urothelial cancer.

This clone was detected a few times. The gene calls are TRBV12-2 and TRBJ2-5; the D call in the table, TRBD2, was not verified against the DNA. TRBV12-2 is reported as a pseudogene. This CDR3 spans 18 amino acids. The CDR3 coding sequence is TGTGCAAGTCGCTTACCCCTCGGGGAGCGGACTAACCAAGAGACCCAGTACTTC. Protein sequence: CASRLPLGERTNQETQYF.

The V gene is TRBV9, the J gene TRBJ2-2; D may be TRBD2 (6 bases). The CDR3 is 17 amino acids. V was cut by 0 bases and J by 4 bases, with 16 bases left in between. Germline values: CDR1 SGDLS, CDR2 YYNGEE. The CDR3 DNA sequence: TGTGCCAGCAGCGTAGGTCGGCCTAGCGACCTCACCGGGGAGCTGTTTTTT. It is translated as CASSVGRPSDLTGELFF.

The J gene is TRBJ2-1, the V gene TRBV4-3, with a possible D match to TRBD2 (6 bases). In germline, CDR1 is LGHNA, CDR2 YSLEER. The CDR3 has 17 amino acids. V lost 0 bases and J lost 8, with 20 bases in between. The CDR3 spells CASSQDNYGGGVDEQFF. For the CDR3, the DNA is TGCGCCAGCAGCCAAGATAATTATGGAGGCGGGGTGGATGAGCAGTTCTTC.

CDR3 amino acids: CASSQTHGLGGQETQYF. For the CDR3, the DNA is TGTGCCAGCAGCCAAACACATGGACTAGGGGGACAAGAGACCCAGTACTTC. The chain is built from TRBV14 and TRBJ2-5; D may be TRBD2 (7 bases). The V end lost 2 bases, the J end lost 2 bases, and 18 bases lay between the germline ends. The CDR3 consists of 17 residues. The germline V gene has CDR1 SGHDN and CDR2 FVKESK.

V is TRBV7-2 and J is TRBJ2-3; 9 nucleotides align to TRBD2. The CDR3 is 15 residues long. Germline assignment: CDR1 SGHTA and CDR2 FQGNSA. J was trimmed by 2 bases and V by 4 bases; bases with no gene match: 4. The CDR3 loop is CASSSSGGNTDTQYF. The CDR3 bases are TGTGCCAGCAGCTCAAGCGGGGGGAACACAGATACGCAGTATTTT.

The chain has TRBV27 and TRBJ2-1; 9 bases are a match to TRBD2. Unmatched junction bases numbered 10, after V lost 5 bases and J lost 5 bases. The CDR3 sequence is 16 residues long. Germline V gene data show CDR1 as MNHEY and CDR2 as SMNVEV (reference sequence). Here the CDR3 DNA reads TGTGCCAGCAGTCGCAATCGGCGGGAGGGCAACAATGAGCAGTTCTTC. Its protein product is CASSRNRREGNNEQFF.

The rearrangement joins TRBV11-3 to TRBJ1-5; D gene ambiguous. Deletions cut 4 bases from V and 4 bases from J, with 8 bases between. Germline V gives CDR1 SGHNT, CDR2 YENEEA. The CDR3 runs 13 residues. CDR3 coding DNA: TGTGCCAGCAGCTCGGGTAGAAATCAGCCCCAGCATTTT. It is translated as CASSSGRNQPQHF.